Listed below are T cell receptor beta chains from one sample, sequenced in a study of Graves' ophthalmopathy and Graves' hyperthyroidism. A single record per CDR3 protein comes from TCRdb applying MiXCR to the multiplex PCR reads. The repertoire holds hundreds of thousands of distinct CDR3 sequences, with 20% to 25% as singletons. The sample consisted of peripheral blood. The receptor set was obtained from a woman under 30 with stable Graves' hyperthyroidism. Each CDR3 is given with its conserved first and last residue. A D gene is named only where the DNA matches it firmly. A row's size may be missing; if present it is once, few, many or a size class.

d_gene | j_gene | v_gene | abundance | CDR3nt | CDR3aa
- | TRBJ1-1 | TRBV29-1 | - | TGCAGCGTTAGGTCCGGGACGACGAACACTGAAGCTTTCTTT | CSVRSGTTNTEAFF
- | TRBJ1-1 | TRBV6-1 | - | TGTGCCAGCAGGCAGGAAGTGAACACTGAAGCTTTCTTT | CASRQEVNTEAFF
- | TRBJ1-2 | TRBV5-4 | - | TGTGCCAGCAGCCTCCCCCTAGGGGGGCTTAATGGCTACACCTTC | CASSLPLGGLNGYTF
TRBD2 | TRBJ2-5 | TRBV6-1 | many | TGTGCCAGCAGTGAAGCGCGGCGGGGGGGCTTTGAGACCCAGTACTTC | CASSEARRGGFETQYF
- | TRBJ2-7 | TRBV6-1 | - | TGTGCCAGCAGACCAGGGGTTCAGAACGAGCAGTACTTC | CASRPGVQNEQYF
TRBD1 | TRBJ1-1 | TRBV7-8 | many | TGTGCCAGCAGCCTCCGGACAGGGGATTTATCTGAAGCTTTCTTT | CASSLRTGDLSEAFF
- | TRBJ2-7 | TRBV19 | many | TGTGCCAGTAGTATCGGGAGTGGCCCCTACGAGCAGTACTTC | CASSIGSGPYEQYF
- | TRBJ2-5 | TRBV12-3/TRBV12-4 | many | TGTGCCAGCAGTTTAGAGTTGGGGGCCCAGTACTTC | CASSLELGAQYF
- | TRBJ2-7 | TRBV27 | many | TGTGCCAGCAGGAAATCTTCGGGCCTGAGCTCCTACGAGCAGTACTTC | CASRKSSGLSSYEQYF
- | TRBJ2-5 | TRBV3-1 | many | TGTGCCAGCAGCCTACCCGGGGGGCGCCCAGAGACCCAGTACTTC | CASSLPGGRPETQYF
- | TRBJ2-5 | TRBV9 | few | TGTGCCAGCAGCCCCCGTCAGGATCGGGAGACCCAGTACTTC | CASSPRQDRETQYF
- | TRBJ2-4 | TRBV7-2 | - | TGTGCCAGCAGCTTAGGGTCGAGGGACATTCAGTACTTC | CASSLGSRDIQYF
- | TRBJ2-5 | TRBV24-1 | many | TGTGCCACCAGTGATCCGGGGGACAGTAACGGGCCGCTTGTTGAGACCCAGTACTTC | CATSDPGDSNGPLVETQYF
TRBD1 | TRBJ1-2 | TRBV12-3/TRBV12-4 | many | TGTGCCAGCAGTGGACAGGGGGCGAGCTATGGCTACACCTTC | CASSGQGASYGYTF
TRBD1 | TRBJ1-5 | TRBV6-2/TRBV6-3 | many | TGTGCCAGCAGTTCCCGGACAGGGGTAGGCAATCAGCCCCAGCATTTT | CASSSRTGVGNQPQHF
TRBD2 | TRBJ2-5 | TRBV12-3/TRBV12-4 | few | TGTGCCAGCAGTTTAGGGCTAGCGGGGGGCAGGAGACCATACTTC | CASSLGLAGGRRPYF
- | TRBJ2-7 | TRBV5-5 | many | TGTGCCAGCAGCTCCCTCCCGGGGGTGAAGGCCTACGAGCAGTACTTC | CASSSLPGVKAYEQYF
TRBD1 | TRBJ1-1 | TRBV6-1 | - | TGTGCCAGCAGCACCGGGACAGGGCTCCCCGAAGCTTTCTTT | CASSTGTGLPEAFF
TRBD1 | TRBJ1-2 | TRBV5-1 | - | TGCGCCAGCAGACAACAAAGCACAGGGGACCTATATGGCTACACCTTC | CASRQQSTGDLYGYTF
TRBD2 | TRBJ2-7 | TRBV20-1 | many | TGCAGTGCTAGAGACACGGGAGGAGGGGATTACGAGCAGTACTTC | CSARDTGGGDYEQYF
- | TRBJ2-7 | TRBV11-3 | - | TGTGCCAGCAGCTTAGGGGGCAGCCAGTACGAGCAGTACTTC | CASSLGGSQYEQYF
- | TRBJ2-7 | TRBV10-3 | - | TGTGCCATCAGTCGGACTGGTCTAGAGGAGCAGTACTTC | CAISRTGLEEQYF
TRBD2 | TRBJ2-7 | TRBV6-1 | many | TGTGCCAGCACAACGACTAGCGGGGCTAGTAACGAGCAGTACTTC | CASTTTSGASNEQYF
- | TRBJ2-5 | TRBV12-3/TRBV12-4 | many | TGTGCCAGCAGCCTGATCAGGGAGACCCAGTACTTC | CASSLIRETQYF
TRBD1 | TRBJ1-1 | TRBV12-3/TRBV12-4 | - | TGTGCCAGCAGTCATAGGACAGGGACGAGCACTGAAGCTTTCTTT | CASSHRTGTSTEAFF
- | TRBJ2-5 | TRBV6-1 | many | TGTGCCAGCAGTGAAGGGGACGGGGGGACCCAGTACTTC | CASSEGDGGTQYF
- | TRBJ1-5 | TRBV3-1 | few | TGTGCCAGCAGCCAAGGGCCGGGAAATCAGCCCCAGCATTTT | CASSQGPGNQPQHF
- | TRBJ2-4 | TRBV12-3/TRBV12-4 | many | TGTGCCAGCAGTTTACCTAGTAGGGCCAAAAACATTCAGTACTTC | CASSLPSRAKNIQYF
- | TRBJ2-5 | TRBV18 | - | TGTGCCAGCTCACGTTCGTGGACGCAACAAGAGACCCAGTACTTC | CASSRSWTQQETQYF
- | TRBJ2-5 | TRBV4-2 | many | TGTGCCAGCAGTCTTGGGCTGATAGAGACCCAGTACTTC | CASSLGLIETQYF
- | TRBJ2-5 | TRBV7-3 | many | TGTGCCAGCAGCTTATCGGGATATAGTGGGGAGACCCAGTACTTC | CASSLSGYSGETQYF
TRBD2 | TRBJ2-7 | TRBV20-1 | - | TGCAGTGCTAGCACTAGCGGGAGGGAGCAGTACTTC | CSASTSGREQYF
- | TRBJ1-1 | TRBV9 | - | TGTGCCAGCAGCGTAGGGGGCAGAGAAGCTTTTTTT | CASSVGGREAFF
- | TRBJ1-1 | TRBV5-1 | many | TGCGCCAGCAGCCCGGACCAGGGTACTGAAGCTTTCTTT | CASSPDQGTEAFF
- | TRBJ1-1 | TRBV28 | - | TGTGCCAGCACCCCTCAATTGGGAGTGAACACTGAAGCTTTCTTT | CASTPQLGVNTEAFF
TRBD1 | TRBJ2-5 | TRBV2 | - | TGTGCCAGCAGTGAGACAGGGGGCGACGAGACCCAGTACTTC | CASSETGGDETQYF
TRBD1 | TRBJ1-2 | TRBV11-2 | many | TGTGCCAGCAGCTTAGGAGGGACAGTTTATGGCTACACCTTC | CASSLGGTVYGYTF
- | TRBJ1-5 | TRBV12-3/TRBV12-4 | - | TGTGCCAGCAGTTTACGGCCCACAGATTCTGAGGGGAATCAGCCCCAGCATTTT | CASSLRPTDSEGNQPQHF
- | TRBJ1-1 | TRBV24-1 | - | TGTGCCACCAGTTCCGGGGGGACTGAAGCTTTCTTT | CATSSGGTEAFF
- | TRBJ2-5 | TRBV28 | many | TGTGCCAGCAGTCCCCACCGGCCCCAAGAGACCCAGTACTTC | CASSPHRPQETQYF
- | TRBJ2-3 | TRBV6-1 | many | TGTGCCAGCTCCCGGGGGGCGGACACAGATACGCAGTATTTT | CASSRGADTDTQYF
TRBD1 | TRBJ1-1 | TRBV9 | - | TGTGCCAGCAGCGTAGGGGGGGACAGGGCGGCTTTCTTT | CASSVGGDRAAFF
TRBD1 | TRBJ1-1 | TRBV13 | many | TGTGCCAGCAGCCACCGACAGGGTTTGAACACTGAAGCTTTCTTT | CASSHRQGLNTEAFF
TRBD1 | TRBJ1-1 | TRBV19 | many | TGTGCCAGTAGGTCCCTTTCCCCCGGGACAGGGGTGATGAACACTGAAGCTTTCTTT | CASRSLSPGTGVMNTEAFF
- | TRBJ1-1 | TRBV19 | many | TGTGCCAGTACCCAGGGCTCCGCGAACACTGAAGCTTTCTTT | CASTQGSANTEAFF
TRBD1 | TRBJ1-6 | TRBV6-5 | many | TGTGCCAGCAGTTACGGCCGGGACAGTCGTTATTCACCCCTCCACTTT | CASSYGRDSRYSPLHF
TRBD2 | TRBJ2-7 | TRBV5-1 | many | TGTGCCAGCAGTTTAGTCCTAGCGGGGGGATACGAGCAGTACTTC | CASSLVLAGGYEQYF
- | TRBJ1-5 | TRBV12-3/TRBV12-4 | - | TGTGCCAGCAGTTTCCGAGTTAGCAATCAGCCCCAGCATTTT | CASSFRVSNQPQHF
TRBD1 | TRBJ1-5 | TRBV4-1 | - | TGCGCCAGCAGACCGAGGACAGGGGGCAATCAGCCCCAGCATTTT | CASRPRTGGNQPQHF
- | TRBJ1-1 | TRBV20-1 | many | TGCAGTGCTAATGGGGGGCGCAACACTGAAGCTTTCTTT | CSANGGRNTEAFF
TRBD1 | TRBJ1-5 | TRBV2 | many | TGTGCCATTTCGACAGGGTACGGCAATCAGCCCCAGCATTTT | CAISTGYGNQPQHF
- | TRBJ2-5 | TRBV6-2/TRBV6-3 | - | TGTGCCAGCAGTTACGGTACCTCGGCGGAGACCCAGTACTTC | CASSYGTSAETQYF
- | TRBJ2-2 | TRBV10-3 | few | TGTGCCATCAGCGCAGTTCAACCAGGGAGGAACACCGGAGAGCTGTTTTTT | CAISAVQPGRNTGELFF